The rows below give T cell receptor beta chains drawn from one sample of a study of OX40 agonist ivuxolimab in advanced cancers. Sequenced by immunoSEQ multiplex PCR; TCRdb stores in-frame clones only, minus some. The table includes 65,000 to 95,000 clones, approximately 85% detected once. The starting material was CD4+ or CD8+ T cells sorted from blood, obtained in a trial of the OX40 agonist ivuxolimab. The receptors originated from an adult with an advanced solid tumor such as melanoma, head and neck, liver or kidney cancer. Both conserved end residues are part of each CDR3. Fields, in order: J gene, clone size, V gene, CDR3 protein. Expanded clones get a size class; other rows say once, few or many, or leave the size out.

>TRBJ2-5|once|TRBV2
CASNVVRQETQYF
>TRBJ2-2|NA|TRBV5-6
CASSLFRDRYTGELFF
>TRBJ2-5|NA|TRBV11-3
CASSLFGRAGETQYF
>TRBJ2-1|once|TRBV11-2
CASSEEVAEYNEQFF
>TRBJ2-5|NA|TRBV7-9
CASSSRQGADETQYF
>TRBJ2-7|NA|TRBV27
CASSVAGGYSYEQYF
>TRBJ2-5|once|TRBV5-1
CASSSTALRETQYF
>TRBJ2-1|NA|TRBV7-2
CASSPRRLVDEQFF
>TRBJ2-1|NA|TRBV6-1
CASTRQGGLNEQFF
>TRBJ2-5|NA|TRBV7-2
CASSSTLRDRDSTQYF
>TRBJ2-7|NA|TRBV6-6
CASSYWGAGAYEQYF
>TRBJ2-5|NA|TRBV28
CASSSLAGGQETQYF
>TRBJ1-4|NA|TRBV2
CASSEGVGQEHEKLFF
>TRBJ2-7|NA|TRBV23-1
CASSPWHQGTGGHEQYF
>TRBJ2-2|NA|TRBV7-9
CASSLPKAGELFF
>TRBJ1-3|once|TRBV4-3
CASSQDGTFSVRNTIYF
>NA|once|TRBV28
CASSLSHVSVSYEQYF
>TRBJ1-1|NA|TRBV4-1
CASSQGLRNTEAFF
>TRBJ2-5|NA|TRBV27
CASSRYYRNQETQYF
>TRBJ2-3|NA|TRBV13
CASSISGSDSTDTQYF
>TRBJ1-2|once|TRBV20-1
CSASFANGYTF
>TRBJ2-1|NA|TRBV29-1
CSAEWTGDYNEQFF
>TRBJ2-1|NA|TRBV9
CASSQGGDSYNEQFF
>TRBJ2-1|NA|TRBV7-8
CASSLSRRHNEQFF
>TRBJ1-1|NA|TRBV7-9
CASSLNTEAFF
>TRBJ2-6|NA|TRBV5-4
CASSLIGGGPRSGANVLTF
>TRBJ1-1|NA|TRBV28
CASSGVVTEAFF
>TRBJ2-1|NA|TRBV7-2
CASSQGRDNEQFF
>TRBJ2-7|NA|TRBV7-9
CASTPYDPYEQYF
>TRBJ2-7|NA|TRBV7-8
CASSLGLAGDEQYF
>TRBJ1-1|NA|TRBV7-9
CASSLRSVNTEAFF
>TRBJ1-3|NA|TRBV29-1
CSVPLTNSGNTIYF